Presented here are 31 T cell receptor beta chains from one specimen sequenced in a study of T cells after yellow fever vaccination. TCRdb reprocessed the 5' RACE reads via MiXCR and lists one record per CDR3 protein. Of about 220,000 distinct CDR3 sequences listed, roughly 3% are singletons. This specimen was CD4+ T cells sorted from PBMCs, taken 10 days after the yellow fever booster vaccination. The origin of the receptors is a man in his late teens or twenties who received the YFV17D yellow fever vaccine.

This chain joins TRBV6-4 and TRBJ2-1; tentative D call: TRBD2 (5 bases). CDR1 MRHNA and CDR2 SNTAGT come from the germline V gene. The length of the CDR3 is 13 residues. V dropped 5 bases and J dropped 7 bases, with 12 bases sitting between them. The CDR3 loop is CASSTEEGNEQFF. The CDR3 DNA is TGTGCCAGCAGTACCGAAGAGGGTAATGAGCAGTTCTTC.

This clonotype has a count of ten or more. The chain employs TRBV4-3 and TRBJ2-7; TRBD2 aligns across 8 bases. The length of the CDR3 is 15 residues. In germline, CDR1 is LGHNA, CDR2 YSLEER. J lost 3 bases, V lost 6 bases, and 10 bases had no gene match. The CDR3 is CASRRQLAENYEQYF. The DNA of the CDR3 is TGCGCCAGCAGGCGACAACTAGCGGAGAACTACGAGCAGTACTTC.

This clonotype was recorded many times. J is TRBJ2-5 and V is TRBV5-1; D is unclear. Trimming stripped 1 base from V and 0 bases from J, with 13 bases between. Germline CDR1 is SGHRS and CDR2 is YFSETQ. The CDR3 runs to 16 residues. The DNA of the CDR3 is TGCGCCAGCAGCTTGTGGGAAGGGTATTACCAAGAGACCCAGTACTTC. Amino acids: CASSLWEGYYQETQYF.

The V call is TRBV7-3, the J call TRBJ1-3; no clear D gene. Between the trimmed V and J ends, which lost 1 base and 2 bases, there was a span of 6 bases. Germline-derived CDR1 and CDR2 are SGHTA and FQGTGA. This CDR3 has 14 residues. CDR3 residues: CASSLSGTGNTIYF. In nucleotides, the CDR3 is TGTGCCAGCAGCTTAAGCGGGACTGGAAACACCATATATTTT. The full variable domain, completed using reference TRBV7-3 and TRBJ1-3, is GAGVSQTPSNKVTEKGKYVELRCDPISGHTALYWYRQSLGQGPEFLIYFQGTGAADDSGLPNDRFFAVRPEGSVSTLKIQRTERGDSAVYLCASSLSGTGNTIYFGEGSWLTVV.

The genes are TRBV7-9 and TRBJ2-5; 7 bases line up with TRBD1. Germline V lookup: CDR1 SEHNR, CDR2 FQNEAQ (reference sequence). Germline trimming cut 3 bases from V and 7 bases from J; bases unmatched to any gene: 5. CDR3 size: 13 residues. The CDR3, as DNA: TGTGCCAGCAGCTTCGAGGGGGCGGGGACCCAGTACTTC. It is translated as CASSFEGAGTQYF.

This clonotype came up many times. This chain connects TRBV18 to TRBJ2-3; unclear D gene. The CDR3 length is 13 residues. CDR1 and CDR2 (germline): KGHSH, LQKENI. Trimming stripped 2 bases from V and 5 bases from J, with 8 bases between. The CDR3 DNA reads as TGTGCCAGCTCACCAGTTTTCGGAGATACGCAGTATTTT. It yields the protein CASSPVFGDTQYF.

In its sample, this clonotype was seen many times. The chain has TRBV5-1 and TRBJ1-1, with D possibly matching TRBD1 (5 bases). Germline V gene sequence: CDR1 SGHRS, CDR2 YFSETQ. Between the trimmed V and J ends, which lost 0 bases and 3 bases, there was a span of 9 bases. The CDR3 spans 14 residues. Written as DNA, the CDR3 is TGCGCCAGCAGCTTGGTCCTGGGGGACACTGAAGCTTTCTTT. Translating it yields CASSLVLGDTEAFF.

V usage is TRBV5-4 and J usage is TRBJ2-1; 8 nucleotides align to TRBD1. The germline V gene encodes CDR1 SGHNT and CDR2 YYREEE (reference sequence). The CDR3 is made up of 14 amino acids. V dropped 5 bases and J dropped 5; count of bases not matched to a gene: 6. DNA of the CDR3: TGTGCCAGCAGAGCCGGGACAGGTCACAATGAGCAGTTCTTC. This codes for CASRAGTGHNEQFF.

This clonotype was found many times. This rearrangement joins TRBV5-1 to TRBJ1-6; maybe TRBD1 (6 bases). Germline V gene data show CDR1 as SGHRS and CDR2 as YFSETQ. Trimming stripped 4 bases from V and 0 bases from J, with 14 bases between. The CDR3 loop spans 17 amino acids. In DNA form, the CDR3 reads TGCGCCAGCAGCCATGGGACACCGAGCTCCTATAATTCACCCCTCCACTTT. It is translated as CASSHGTPSSYNSPLHF. The whole variable domain, remainder taken from reference TRBV5-1 and TRBJ1-6, is KAGVTQTPRYLIKTRGQQVTLSCSPISGHRSVSWYQQTPGQGLQFLFEYFSETQRNKGNFPGRFSGRQFSNSRSEMNVSTLELGDSALYLCASSHGTPSSYNSPLHFGNGTRLTVT.

In its sample, this clonotype was seen many times. The genes are TRBV13 and TRBJ1-3, with no clear D. The V gene lost 5 bases and the J gene lost 8 bases, with 13 bases spanning the gap. CDR1 PRHDT and CDR2 FYEKMQ come from the germline V gene (reference sequence). CDR3 length: 13 residues. CDR3 region: CASSIRPLDTIYF. For the CDR3, the DNA is TGTGCCAGCAGCATAAGGCCCTTGGACACCATATATTTT.

This clonotype occurred many times. The chain is built from TRBV20-1 and TRBJ2-1; the D gene could be TRBD1 or TRBD2 (6 bases each). The germline V gene has CDR1 DFQATT and CDR2 SNEGSKA (reference sequence). V lost 4 bases and J 0 bases, leaving 16 bases between the germline ends. The CDR3 spans 16 residues. The CDR3, as DNA: TGCAGTGCTACCCCTACGGGGGCCCCCTCCTACAATGAGCAGTTCTTC. Translation gives CSATPTGAPSYNEQFF.

J is TRBJ1-1 and V is TRBV28; 7 bases align to TRBD1. CDR3 size: 11 residues. Germline V gene lookup returns CDR1 MDHEN and CDR2 SYDVKM. Trimming cost V 6 bases and J 7 bases; bases outside gene matches: 2. CDR3 protein: CASRRDSEAFF. The CDR3 nucleotides read TGTGCCAGCAGGCGGGACAGTGAAGCTTTCTTT.

Many counts were recorded for this clonotype. The chain employs TRBV5-5 and TRBJ1-1, with no clear D. Trimming took off 4 bases at V and 5 bases at J, with 9 bases between the two ends. This CDR3 contains 12 residues. Germline values: CDR1 SGHKS, CDR2 YYEKEE (reference sequence). Here the CDR3 reads CASSPTQTEAFF. CDR3 DNA: TGTGCCAGCAGCCCCACCCAGACTGAAGCTTTCTTT. The variable domain in full, completed from reference TRBV5-5 and TRBJ1-1, reads DAGVTQSPTHLIKTRGQQVTLRCSPISGHKSVSWYQQVLGQGPQFIFQYYEKEERGRGNFPDRFSARQFPNYSSELNVNALLLGDSALYLCASSPTQTEAFFGQGTRLTVV.

Ten or more counts support this clonotype. The chain uses TRBV5-1 and TRBJ1-1, with D uncertain. Germline CDR1 is SGHRS and CDR2 is YFSETQ. CDR3 length: 15 amino acids. Trimming cost V 4 bases and J 4 bases, with 17 bases left between them. CDR3 in amino acids: CASSPSALLGTEAFF. The CDR3 DNA sequence: TGCGCCAGCAGCCCCTCCGCCCTCCTGGGCACTGAAGCTTTCTTT.

The J gene is TRBJ1-2, the V gene TRBV12-3 or TRBV12-4; D may be TRBD1 (6 bases). V was trimmed by 3 bases and J by 7 bases, leaving 15 bases between them. The CDR3 totals 14 residues. The CDR3 loop reads CASSFGGDRRGYTF. The CDR3 DNA follows: TGTGCCAGCAGTTTTGGCGGCGACAGGCGTGGCTACACCTTC.

Many counts were recorded for this clonotype. V usage is TRBV5-1 and J usage is TRBJ1-1; unclear D gene. Germline CDR1 and CDR2: SGHRS and YFSETQ. The V gene lost 1 base and the J gene lost 3 bases, with 7 bases spanning the gap. This CDR3 has 13 residues. The CDR3 sequence is CASSLKRDTEAFF. The CDR3 DNA is TGCGCCAGCAGCTTGAAGAGGGACACTGAAGCTTTCTTT.

This clonotype was seen a handful of times. V is TRBV12-3 or TRBV12-4 and J is TRBJ2-7; D might be TRBD1 (6 bases). V was clipped by 3 bases and J by 11 bases, with 29 bases between them. This CDR3 contains 17 residues. DNA for the CDR3: TGTGCCAGCAGTTTCCCAGGGGTACGAGTTAGTCCCATTCAGGAGTACGTC. It yields the protein CASSFPGVRVSPIQEYV.

This clonotype appeared a few times. J is TRBJ2-5 and V is TRBV11-2, with 9 positions matching TRBD2. Trimming removed 0 bases from V and 3 bases from J; junction bases left unmatched: 5. The CDR3 loop spans 16 amino acids. Germline CDR1 and CDR2: SGHAT and FQNNGV. DNA for the CDR3: TGTGCCAGCAGCTTAGATTTGCGGGGGGGGGAAGAGACCCAGTACTTC. Its protein is CASSLDLRGGEETQYF.

This clonotype was observed at least ten times. V and J are TRBV7-2 and TRBJ2-1; D is ambiguous. The CDR3 covers 13 residues. CDR1 SGHTA and CDR2 FQGNSA come from the germline V gene. V was pared by 5 bases and J by 8 bases, with 13 bases between. The CDR3 DNA follows: TGTGCCAGCAGCCCGCCGGTTCGGGATGAGCAGTTCTTC. Translating gives CASSPPVRDEQFF.

This clonotype was recorded many times. V usage is TRBV11-3 and J usage is TRBJ2-2, with TRBD2 matching over 9 bases. The germline V gene has CDR1 SGHNT and CDR2 YENEEA. CDR3 length equals 16 residues. V shed 1 base and J 6 bases; nucleotides not matched to a gene: 6. CDR3 coding DNA: TGTGCCAGCAGCTTAGCTCTAGCGGGGATTGCCGGGGAGCTGTTTTTT. Its protein is CASSLALAGIAGELFF.

There are many counts of this clonotype. One base away lies a much larger clone, so this may be a sequencing read error. The CDR3 sequence is CATSDTRAVTGELFF. The CDR3 DNA sequence: TGTGCCACCAGTGATACCCGGGCCGTCACCGGGGAGCTGTTTTTT. V usage is TRBV24-1 and J usage is TRBJ2-2; D not certain. In germline, CDR1 is KGHDR, CDR2 SFDVKD. The CDR3 totals 15 residues. Trimming cost V 3 bases and J 4 bases, with 11 bases left between them.

This clonotype occurred many times. This chain connects TRBV10-3 to TRBJ2-5; D tentatively reads TRBD1 or TRBD2 (5 bases each). CDR1 is ENHRY, CDR2 SYGVKD, per germline. This CDR3 is 15 amino acids long. The ends were cut back, 4 bases at V and 2 bases at J, with 14 bases in the middle. For the CDR3, the DNA is TGTGCCATCAGTGCCTGGGGGACGAATCAAGAGACCCAGTACTTC. Translation gives CAISAWGTNQETQYF.

The chain combines TRBV5-1 with TRBJ2-1, with D tentatively TRBD1 or TRBD2 (6 bases each). With 0 bases removed from V and 6 bases from J, the gap between germline ends came to 13 bases. This CDR3 has 15 residues. CDR1 is SGHRS, CDR2 YFSETQ, per germline. CDR3 sequence reads: CASSLVGGPANEQFF. The DNA for the CDR3 is TGCGCCAGCAGCTTGGTTGGGGGGCCGGCCAATGAGCAGTTCTTC.

The sample holds many counts of this clonotype. The CDR3, as DNA: TGTGCCAGCAGTGACCAACAGGGTAAGACTGAAGCTTTCTTT. It translates to CASSDQQGKTEAFF. The chain carries TRBV6-1 and TRBJ1-1; tentative D call: TRBD1 (6 bases). Germline V gene data show CDR1 as MNHNS and CDR2 as SASEGT. V shed 3 bases and J shed 5 bases, with 13 bases lying between them. The length of the CDR3 is 14 residues.

The CDR3, as DNA: TGCAGCGCCGCGGTGGGGGCTAATTCACCCCTCCACTTT. Amino acid sequence: CSAAVGANSPLHF. The chain joins TRBV29-1 to TRBJ1-6; D perhaps matches TRBD1 (6 bases). Trimming took 7 bases from V and 6 from J, leaving 13 bases between them. The length of the CDR3 is 13 residues. Germline CDR1 reads SQVTM; CDR2 reads ANQGSEA.

This clonotype was counted between two and nine times. The gene calls are TRBV21-1 and TRBJ1-6. TRBV21-1 is tagged as a pseudogene. The CDR3 is made up of 13 amino acids. The CDR3 loop reads CASRTDYNSPLHF. In DNA form, the CDR3 reads TGTGCCAGCAGAACCGATTATAATTCACCCCTCCACTTT.

The V call is TRBV20-1, the J call TRBJ2-3; TRBD1 might be the D (6 bases). V shed 7 bases and J shed 6 bases, with 14 bases lying between them. This CDR3 contains 12 residues. CDR1 is DFQATT, CDR2 SNEGSKA, per germline (reference sequence). CDR3 loop: CSGVERGDTQYF. The CDR3 DNA sequence: TGCAGTGGTGTCGAGAGGGGGGATACGCAGTATTTT.

Ten or more counts support this clonotype. The CDR3 does not close with the conserved phenylalanine or tryptophan, likely indicating a read error. The chain links TRBV5-1 to TRBJ2-1; D ambiguous. The CDR3 contains 13 residues. The germline CDR1 and CDR2 sequences are SGHRS and YFSETQ. The V end was cut by 7 bases, the J end by 6 bases, with 14 bases between. The CDR3 region is CASGKGPSNEQFS. The DNA of the CDR3 is TGCGCCAGCGGCAAGGGTCCCTCCAATGAGCAGTTCTCC.

Ten or more counts support this clonotype. The chain uses TRBV5-1 and TRBJ1-4; 7 nucleotides agree with TRBD1. The CDR3 totals 14 residues. The V gene's germline CDR1 is SGHRS and CDR2 YFSETQ. V lost 2 bases to trimming and J lost 4 bases; unmatched junction nucleotides: 2. CDR3 sequence: CASSFGTDNEKLFF. The CDR3, as DNA: TGCGCCAGCAGCTTCGGGACAGATAATGAAAAACTGTTTTTT. Full variable domain (remainder filled in from reference TRBV5-1 and TRBJ1-4): KAGVTQTPRYLIKTRGQQVTLSCSPISGHRSVSWYQQTPGQGLQFLFEYFSETQRNKGNFPGRFSGRQFSNSRSEMNVSTLELGDSALYLCASSFGTDNEKLFFGSGTQLSVL.

This clonotype has a count of ten or more. The chain employs TRBV4-2 and TRBJ1-5; TRBD1 aligns across 7 bases. Germline V gene data show CDR1 as LGHNA and CDR2 as YNFKEQ. The V and J ends lost 3 bases and 2 bases, in that order; junction bases with no gene match: 4. The CDR3 covers 15 residues. For the CDR3, the DNA is TGTGCCAGCAGCCAGACAGGGCCGGGCAATCAGCCCCAGCATTTT. As protein: CASSQTGPGNQPQHF.

This clonotype was seen only a few times. For the CDR3, the DNA is TGTGCCAGCAGTTACTCGTTGGTAGCGGTCACTGAAGCTTTCTTT. This gives the protein CASSYSLVAVTEAFF. The J gene is TRBJ1-1, the V gene TRBV6-5; D not resolved. The V gene lost 0 bases and the J gene lost 4 bases, with 12 bases spanning the gap. The CDR3 is made up of 15 amino acids. Germline CDR1 MNHEY, CDR2 SVGAGI.